Listed below are T cell receptor beta chains from one sample, sequenced in a study of T cell responses to AZD1222 COVID-19 vaccine. Some clones are missing from TCRdb's copy, which holds only in-frame ones; the method was immunoSEQ multiplex PCR. The data contain 130,000 or so clones, approximately 91% of them seen just once; the ten biggest clones take up less than 2%. This sample comprised peripheral blood, obtained 28 days after the second AZD1222 dose. The origin of the receptors is an adult who received the AZD1222 COVID-19 vaccine. Both conserved end residues are part of each CDR3. The D gene is left open where the match is weak. Size tells how often a clone was seen (once, few, many) or the class of an expanded clone, and some rows leave it out.

v_call	d_call	clone_size	j_call	cdr3_nt	cdr3_aa
TRBV6-5	-	-	TRBJ1-6	TGTGCCAGCAGTTACGGGAAATGGGGTTCACCCCTCCACTTT	CASSYGKWGSPLHF
TRBV3-1/TRBV3-2	-	-	TRBJ1-4	TGTGCCAGCAGCCAATCGGGAGGAGAAAAACTGTTTTTT	CASSQSGGEKLFF
TRBV2	-	-	TRBJ2-2	TGTGCCAGCCGGCTAGCGTTCGCGAACACCGGGGAGCTGTTTTTT	CASRLAFANTGELFF
TRBV6-5	TRBD2	-	TRBJ2-3	TGTGCCAGCAGGATGACTAGCGGGGGAACAGATACGCAGTATTTT	CASRMTSGGTDTQYF
TRBV12-3/TRBV12-4	-	-	TRBJ1-3	TGTGCCAGCAGCCTGACCTCTGGAAACACCATATATTTT	CASSLTSGNTIYF
TRBV19	-	once	TRBJ1-1	TGTGCCAGTAGACCCGACCGGAACACTGAAGCTTTCTTT	CASRPDRNTEAFF
TRBV7-2	-	-	TRBJ1-2	TGTGCCAGCAGCTTAGACGGGAACTATGGCTACACCTTC	CASSLDGNYGYTF
TRBV21-1	-	-	TRBJ1-2	TGTGCCAGCAGCCCTACAAGTATAAGCTACACCTTC	CASSPTSISYTF
TRBV9	TRBD1	-	TRBJ2-4	TGTGCCAGCAGCGTAGGGGTTGCGGGACAGGGTGGCATTCAGTACTTC	CASSVGVAGQGGIQYF
TRBV7-3	TRBD2	once	TRBJ2-3	TGTGCCAGCAGCGTGCTAGCGGGGGGGGGCACAGATACGCAGTATTTT	CASSVLAGGGTDTQYF
TRBV15	-	-	TRBJ2-7	TGTGCCACCAGCACACGAAAGACAGGAGACGAGCAGTACTTC	CATSTRKTGDEQYF
TRBV18	-	-	TRBJ1-2	TGTGCCAGCTCACCCTCGGCGGTTATCTATGGCTACACCTTC	CASSPSAVIYGYTF
TRBV29-1	-	-	TRBJ1-5	TGCAGCGTTGGGGGAAACGGTCAGCCCCAGCATTTT	CSVGGNGQPQHF
TRBV28	TRBD1	once	TRBJ2-3	TGTGCCAGCAGTTTGTACGCCGGGACAGGGACAACAGATACGCAGTATTTT	CASSLYAGTGTTDTQYF
TRBV5-1	TRBD1	-	TRBJ2-5	TGCGCCAGCAGCTTGGGGCGACAGGGGCAAGAGACCCAGTACTTC	CASSLGRQGQETQYF
TRBV6-5	TRBD2	once	TRBJ2-2	TGTGCCAGCAGTTTGCTAGCGGATAACACCGGGGAGCTGTTTTTT	CASSLLADNTGELFF
TRBV18	TRBD1	-	TRBJ1-2	TGTGCCAGCTCAGATTTACAGGGGAGCTATGGCTACACCTTC	CASSDLQGSYGYTF
TRBV9	TRBD1	once	TRBJ1-1	TGTGCCAGCAGCGAAGACGGGCAGGGGGGTATGGATGCTTTCTTT	CASSEDGQGGMDAFF
TRBV30	-	-	TRBJ1-6	TGTGCCTGGACCCTGTTGGGGGTCAATAATTCACCCCTCCACTTT	CAWTLLGVNNSPLHF
TRBV30	TRBD1	-	TRBJ1-2	TGTGCCTGGAGTCTAAAAGACAGGGGAGGTTGCTACACCTTC	CAWSLKDRGGCYTF
TRBV20-1	-	-	TRBJ1-1	TGCAGTGCTAGTCAGGGTTCCATGAACACTGAAGCTTTCTTT	CSASQGSMNTEAFF
TRBV9	-	-	TRBJ2-7	TGTGCCAGCAGCGCCAACTCCTACGAGCAGTACTTC	CASSANSYEQYF
TRBV12-3/TRBV12-4	-	-	TRBJ1-3	TGTGCCAGCAGCCCGGGACGGAGAGACACCATATATTTT	CASSPGRRDTIYF
TRBV5-6	-	-	TRBJ2-7	TGTGCCAGCAGCTTTGGACATAGCTCCTACGAGCAGTACTTC	CASSFGHSSYEQYF
TRBV18	TRBD1	-	TRBJ2-2	TGTGCCAGCTCCCAGACAGGGGGCACCGGGGAGCTGTTTTTT	CASSQTGGTGELFF
TRBV19	TRBD1	-	TRBJ1-5	TGTGCCAGCGCCAGGGACAGGGGAAGAGGCGTTCGCAATCAGCCCCAGCATTTT	CASARDRGRGVRNQPQHF
TRBV25-1	-	once	TRBJ2-5	TGTGCCAGCAGTGAAGAAGGATTTACTAGCTGGCAGGAGACCCAGTACTTC	CASSEEGFTSWQETQYF
TRBV7-2	-	once	TRBJ2-2	TGTGCCAGCAGGCCAACATCGAACACCGGGGAGCTGTTTTTT	CASRPTSNTGELFF
TRBV3-1/TRBV3-2	TRBD1	-	TRBJ1-5	TGTGCCAGCAGCCGGGGGACAGGGACTAGCAATCAGCCCCAGCATTTT	CASSRGTGTSNQPQHF